This T cell receptor beta chain was sequenced in a study of T cells generated in artificial thymic organoids (dated 2017 in TCRdb). Describing the broader study: The study compared the TCR alpha and beta CDR3 repertoires of CD8 single positive T cells derived from in vitro artificial thymic organoids against those of naive CD8 T cells from thymus and peripheral blood. The repertoire sequencing data shown were described as representative of three independent experiments.

Healthy adult donors provided non-mobilized peripheral blood. Primary CD8+ T cells were enriched with magnetic beads using the Miltenyi CD8+ T cell Isolation Kit. Prior to RNA extraction, naive CD8 T cells from blood were isolated by FACS sorting as CD3+TCRalphabeta+CD8+CD45RO-CCR7+ cells. For each sample, the RNeasy Micro kit was used to purify total RNA from approximately 40,000 to 200,000 sorted cells, and RNA quality was checked on an Agilent RNA 6000 Nano chip. TCRalpha and TCRbeta libraries were amplified in separate semi-nested PCR reactions using Advantage 2 and reverse primers located in the TRAC or TRBC constant regions. The amount of total RNA used for first-strand cDNA synthesis ranged from roughly 3.5 to 500 ng. TCR cDNA libraries were generated by 5'-RACE using the SMARTer PCR cDNA Synthesis kit, with a poly-dT primer employed for first-strand synthesis. Semi-nested constant-region reverse primers carried 5-nucleotide sample-specific barcodes, and products were cleaned with the Zymo DNA Clean and Concentrator-5 kit. Up to ten barcoded samples were pooled, ligated to Illumina adaptors and sequenced as 2 x 150 bp paired-end reads on an Illumina MiSeq. The published analysis was carried out like this. After demultiplexing, reads were aligned with BLAT to a custom library containing all human TRAV, TRAJ, TRBV, TRBD and TRBJ combinations from IMGT. The best BLAT hits were picked using pslCDnaFilter (-maxAligns=1, -ignoreIntrons), and custom Perl scripts were used to calculate clonotype frequencies. In TCRdb, the public reads were trimmed at Q25 with fastp and aligned with MiXCR, with productive beta chains retained. CDR3 protein duplicates are merged, each entry listing the most common genes and DNA. What appears here as the V and J calls and clone size reflects TCRdb's work, not the paper's. The sample contains around 5,600 distinct CDR3 sequences, 30% to 40% of them found a single time. In total, the top ten clones hold 2% to 3% of the sample.

This clonotype came up a few times. Its recognized antigen is unknown. No much larger clone is present one base from it, and per-base qualities are unavailable. Results the study describes overall, beyond this receptor: Organoid-derived CD8 single positive T cells showed physiological TCR clonotype diversity comparable to thymic and blood naive CD8 T cells.

The junction carries 13 bases between V and J, which are trimmed by 0 bases and 3 bases respectively. Sequences SGHRS (CDR1) and YFSETQ (CDR2) are obtained from the germline V gene. The CDR3 numbers 15 residues from cysteine through phenylalanine. The read is trimmed to its CDR3 DNA, 45 bases read in frame from base 1. The sequence joins TRBV5-1 to TRBJ2-7, and the D gene may be TRBD1, 5 bases matching. Sequencing was performed on naive CD8+ T cells from blood. In light of the paper, this sample's cell subset or site label describes: CD3+TCRalphabeta+CD8SP T cells; for blood, CD45RO-CCR7+ naive CD8+ T cells. The TCR sequence derives from a human donor who gave cord blood stem cells for thymic organoid culture, a cardiac surgery patient who gave postnatal thymus, or a blood donor (not recorded which). The DNA sequence reads TGCGCCAGCAGCTTGGTTGGGGCAGCCAACTACGAGCAGTACTTC. Protein translation: CASSLVGAANYEQYF.